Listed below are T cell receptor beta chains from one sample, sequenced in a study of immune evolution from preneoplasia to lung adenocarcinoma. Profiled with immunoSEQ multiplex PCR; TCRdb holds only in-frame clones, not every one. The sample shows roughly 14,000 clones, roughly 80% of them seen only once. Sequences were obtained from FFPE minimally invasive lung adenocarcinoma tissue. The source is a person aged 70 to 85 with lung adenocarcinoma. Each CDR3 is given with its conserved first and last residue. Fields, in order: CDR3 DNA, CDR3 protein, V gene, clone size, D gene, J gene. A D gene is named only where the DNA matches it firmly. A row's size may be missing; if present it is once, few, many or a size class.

CDR3nt: TGCGCCAGCAGCTTGACTGGAGAAAGCTCCTACAATGAGCAGTTCTTC; CDR3aa: CASSLTGESSYNEQFF; v_gene: TRBV5-1; abundance: -; d_gene: -; j_gene: TRBJ2-1
CDR3nt: TGCAGCGTTGGTTTGGGCTATGAGCAGTTCTTC; CDR3aa: CSVGLGYEQFF; v_gene: TRBV29-1; abundance: -; d_gene: -; j_gene: TRBJ2-1
CDR3nt: TGTGCCAGCAGTTTGGCAGGGTACACAGATACGCAGTATTTT; CDR3aa: CASSLAGYTDTQYF; v_gene: TRBV27; abundance: -; d_gene: -; j_gene: TRBJ2-3
CDR3nt: TGTGCCAGCAGCCAAGATGGCGGTTTATCCGCCTTTCGCGGCGAGCAGTACTTC; CDR3aa: CASSQDGGLSAFRGEQYF; v_gene: TRBV4-2; abundance: -; d_gene: -; j_gene: TRBJ2-7
CDR3nt: TGTGCCAGCAGTTCAGCGACAGGGGGAAATGAAAAACTGTTTTTT; CDR3aa: CASSSATGGNEKLFF; v_gene: TRBV27; abundance: -; d_gene: TRBD1; j_gene: TRBJ1-4
CDR3nt: TGTGCCAGCTCACGGCCGGGACAGGGGACCTCCTACGAGCAGTACTTC; CDR3aa: CASSRPGQGTSYEQYF; v_gene: TRBV18; abundance: -; d_gene: TRBD1; j_gene: TRBJ2-7
CDR3nt: TGTGCCAGCAGCCCGGTGAGGAAGAGCGGGAGCTCCTACGAGCAGTACTTC; CDR3aa: CASSPVRKSGSSYEQYF; v_gene: TRBV21-1; abundance: -; d_gene: -; j_gene: TRBJ2-7
CDR3nt: TGTGCCAGCAAAACTGAGAATCAGCCCCAGCATTTT; CDR3aa: CASKTENQPQHF; v_gene: TRBV28; abundance: -; d_gene: -; j_gene: TRBJ1-5
CDR3nt: TGTGCCAGCAGTTTGCCAGGGAGGCATAATTCACCCCTCCACTTT; CDR3aa: CASSLPGRHNSPLHF; v_gene: TRBV28; abundance: -; d_gene: -; j_gene: TRBJ1-6
CDR3nt: TGCAGCGTTGCCCTCAGGGGGGATGGGACTGAAGCTTTCTTT; CDR3aa: CSVALRGDGTEAFF; v_gene: TRBV29-1; abundance: few; d_gene: TRBD1; j_gene: TRBJ1-1
CDR3nt: TGTGCCTGGAGTCCCCTTAATGAAGCTTTCTTT; CDR3aa: CAWSPLNEAFF; v_gene: TRBV30; abundance: -; d_gene: -; j_gene: TRBJ1-1
CDR3nt: TGTGCCAGCAGTCGTCCCCGTAGGCACCATGGCTACACCTTC; CDR3aa: CASSRPRRHHGYTF; v_gene: TRBV7-9; abundance: -; d_gene: -; j_gene: TRBJ1-2
CDR3nt: TGTGCCAGCAAGAATGCGGGGGCGCGTGAGCAGTACTTC; CDR3aa: CASKNAGAREQYF; v_gene: TRBV2; abundance: -; d_gene: -; j_gene: TRBJ2-7
CDR3nt: TGTGCCAGCAGCCAAGGGACCTTGGGCTATGGCTACACCTTC; CDR3aa: CASSQGTLGYGYTF; v_gene: TRBV14; abundance: once; d_gene: -; j_gene: TRBJ1-2
CDR3nt: TGTGCCAGCAGCGTCAGTTTGGGAGCGAGCACCGGGGAGCTGTTTTTT; CDR3aa: CASSVSLGASTGELFF; v_gene: TRBV9; abundance: -; d_gene: -; j_gene: TRBJ2-2
CDR3nt: TGCGCCAGCAGCCAAGCTCTCGGCAGGGTGAATAAGTTGGGGGAGCTGTTTTTT; CDR3aa: CASSQALGRVNKLGELFF; v_gene: TRBV4-1; abundance: -; d_gene: -; j_gene: TRBJ2-2
CDR3nt: TGTGCCAGCAGCGAGCAGGGGGGGACTAATGAAAAACTGTTTTTT; CDR3aa: CASSEQGGTNEKLFF; v_gene: TRBV7-2; abundance: -; d_gene: TRBD1; j_gene: TRBJ1-4
CDR3nt: TGTGCCAGCAGCGCAGGGGTCGGGGAGCTGTTTTTT; CDR3aa: CASSAGVGELFF; v_gene: TRBV9; abundance: -; d_gene: -; j_gene: TRBJ2-2
CDR3nt: TGCGCCAGCAGCTTGGGAGGGGTAGACACAGATACGCAGTATTTT; CDR3aa: CASSLGGVDTDTQYF; v_gene: TRBV5-1; abundance: -; d_gene: -; j_gene: TRBJ2-3
CDR3nt: TGTGCCAGCAGCTTAAGTGGGGGAGACGAGACCCAGTACTTC; CDR3aa: CASSLSGGDETQYF; v_gene: TRBV7-3; abundance: -; d_gene: -; j_gene: TRBJ2-5
CDR3nt: TGTGCCAGCAGCCCCGCGATGGAGGGCCAGACCCATGAGCAGTTCTTC; CDR3aa: CASSPAMEGQTHEQFF; v_gene: TRBV7-9; abundance: -; d_gene: -; j_gene: TRBJ2-1
CDR3nt: TGTGCCAGCAGTGTCCAGGGGGACGAGCAGTACTTC; CDR3aa: CASSVQGDEQYF; v_gene: TRBV2; abundance: -; d_gene: TRBD1; j_gene: TRBJ2-7
CDR3nt: TGTGCCATCAGTGTCGGGACTGAGAAAGAGACCCAGTACTTC; CDR3aa: CAISVGTEKETQYF; v_gene: TRBV10-3; abundance: few; d_gene: -; j_gene: TRBJ2-5
CDR3nt: TGTGCCAGCAGCTTATATGCCTTAAGGGGAGAGACCCAGTACTTC; CDR3aa: CASSLYALRGETQYF; v_gene: TRBV11-3; abundance: -; d_gene: -; j_gene: TRBJ2-5
CDR3nt: TGTGCCAGCAGTAACCGGGACGGTTTGTACGAGCAGTACTTC; CDR3aa: CASSNRDGLYEQYF; v_gene: TRBV27; abundance: -; d_gene: -; j_gene: TRBJ2-7
CDR3nt: TGTGCCAGCAGTTTGACCGGGACGCCTGAGGGTGGCTACACCTTC; CDR3aa: CASSLTGTPEGGYTF; v_gene: TRBV5-6; abundance: -; d_gene: -; j_gene: TRBJ1-2
CDR3nt: TGCGCCAGCAGCTTGGGGCAGCTTCAATACGAGCAGTACTTC; CDR3aa: CASSLGQLQYEQYF; v_gene: TRBV5-1; abundance: -; d_gene: -; j_gene: TRBJ2-7
CDR3nt: TGTGCCAGCAGCACTGGGACAGAGATTCCCTACGAGCAGTACTTC; CDR3aa: CASSTGTEIPYEQYF; v_gene: TRBV11-2; abundance: -; d_gene: TRBD1; j_gene: TRBJ2-7
CDR3nt: TGTGCCAGCAGTTACCCCGGGACTAACCAAGAGACCCAGTACTTC; CDR3aa: CASSYPGTNQETQYF; v_gene: TRBV6-6; abundance: -; d_gene: TRBD2; j_gene: TRBJ2-5
CDR3nt: TGTGCCTGCCGGGGGGATCCGGGACGGACCTTCTTC; CDR3aa: CACRGDPGRTFF; v_gene: TRBV6-1; abundance: -; d_gene: -; j_gene: TRBJ1-2
CDR3nt: TGTGCCTGGAGTGGGGGATTGGTGCGGGGAAATGAGCAGTTCTTC; CDR3aa: CAWSGGLVRGNEQFF; v_gene: TRBV30; abundance: -; d_gene: -; j_gene: TRBJ2-1
CDR3nt: TGTGCCAGCAGCCAGAATCGCGGCAGACAGGGGTTGTATGGCTACACCTTC; CDR3aa: CASSQNRGRQGLYGYTF; v_gene: TRBV7-2; abundance: -; d_gene: TRBD1; j_gene: TRBJ1-2
CDR3nt: TGTGCCAGCAGCAAGACTAGCGGGGACAACGAGCAGTACTTC; CDR3aa: CASSKTSGDNEQYF; v_gene: TRBV5-4; abundance: -; d_gene: TRBD2; j_gene: TRBJ2-7
CDR3nt: TGTGCCTCAGTAGCGCAGGCGAACACCGGGGAGCTGTTTTTT; CDR3aa: CASVAQANTGELFF; v_gene: TRBV19; abundance: -; d_gene: -; j_gene: TRBJ2-2
CDR3nt: TGTGCCAGCAGTGAAACGTATGAAGCTTTCTTT; CDR3aa: CASSETYEAFF; v_gene: TRBV2; abundance: -; d_gene: -; j_gene: TRBJ1-1
CDR3nt: TGTGCCACCAGCGGAGGTAGGGGGCTGCAAGAGACCCAGTACTTC; CDR3aa: CATSGGRGLQETQYF; v_gene: TRBV15; abundance: -; d_gene: TRBD1; j_gene: TRBJ2-5
CDR3nt: TGCGCCAGCAGCTCCAAAATCGACAGGGGGACCGAGCAGTACTTC; CDR3aa: CASSSKIDRGTEQYF; v_gene: TRBV5-1; abundance: -; d_gene: TRBD1; j_gene: TRBJ2-7
CDR3nt: TGCGCCAGCAGCTTGGAGCAGGGGGTATGGGAGACCCAGTACTTC; CDR3aa: CASSLEQGVWETQYF; v_gene: TRBV5-1; abundance: -; d_gene: TRBD1; j_gene: TRBJ2-5
CDR3nt: TGTGCCAGCAGCTACGGACAGGGCGATCATCAGCCCCAGCATTTT; CDR3aa: CASSYGQGDHQPQHF; v_gene: TRBV7-2; abundance: once; d_gene: TRBD1; j_gene: TRBJ1-5
CDR3nt: TGTGCCAGTCAACTCGGGGCCAACCAAGAAAAACTGTTTTTT; CDR3aa: CASQLGANQEKLFF; v_gene: TRBV19; abundance: -; d_gene: -; j_gene: TRBJ1-4
CDR3nt: TGTGCCAGCAGTGATAAATTCGAAGGACAGGCCCTCTACGAGCAGTACTTC; CDR3aa: CASSDKFEGQALYEQYF; v_gene: TRBV2; abundance: -; d_gene: TRBD1; j_gene: TRBJ2-7
CDR3nt: TGTGCCAGCAGGAGCGGGCCCCGCAATGAGCAGTTCTTC; CDR3aa: CASRSGPRNEQFF; v_gene: TRBV28; abundance: -; d_gene: -; j_gene: TRBJ2-1
CDR3nt: TGTGCCTGGAGGGACCGACCTAGGGGCTACACCTTC; CDR3aa: CAWRDRPRGYTF; v_gene: TRBV30; abundance: -; d_gene: -; j_gene: TRBJ1-2
CDR3nt: TGTGCCAGCAGCTTCCAGGGCAATCAGCCCCAGCATTTT; CDR3aa: CASSFQGNQPQHF; v_gene: TRBV6-5; abundance: -; d_gene: -; j_gene: TRBJ1-5
CDR3nt: TGTGCCAGCAGCTTAGTTGGAGGATTCTACGAGCAGTACTTC; CDR3aa: CASSLVGGFYEQYF; v_gene: TRBV7-2; abundance: -; d_gene: -; j_gene: TRBJ2-7
CDR3nt: TGCGCCAGCAGGGTCACGGTCACCGGGGAGCTGTTTTTT; CDR3aa: CASRVTVTGELFF; v_gene: TRBV5-1; abundance: -; d_gene: -; j_gene: TRBJ2-2
CDR3nt: TGTGCCAGCAGCACTCCGGGACTAGAAAATTTTAAGACCCAGTACTTC; CDR3aa: CASSTPGLENFKTQYF; v_gene: TRBV7-2; abundance: -; d_gene: TRBD2; j_gene: TRBJ2-5
CDR3nt: TGCGCCAGCAGCGAGGACAGGGCCTACAATGAGCAGTTCTTC; CDR3aa: CASSEDRAYNEQFF; v_gene: TRBV5-1; abundance: -; d_gene: TRBD1; j_gene: TRBJ2-1
CDR3nt: TGTGCCAGCAGCTTAGAACAGAGCACAGATACGCAGTATTTT; CDR3aa: CASSLEQSTDTQYF; v_gene: TRBV7-9; abundance: -; d_gene: -; j_gene: TRBJ2-3
CDR3nt: TGTGCCAGCAGTGCCCGAATGAACACTGAAGCTTTCTTT; CDR3aa: CASSARMNTEAFF; v_gene: TRBV27; abundance: -; d_gene: -; j_gene: TRBJ1-1
CDR3nt: TGCAGCGAGGGGTCCCTGACGGATACGCAGTATTTT; CDR3aa: CSEGSLTDTQYF; v_gene: TRBV29-1; abundance: -; d_gene: -; j_gene: TRBJ2-3
CDR3nt: TGTGCCACGACAGGGAACGTGGGCCAGCCCCAGCATTTT; CDR3aa: CATTGNVGQPQHF; v_gene: TRBV19; abundance: -; d_gene: TRBD1; j_gene: TRBJ1-5
CDR3nt: TGTGCCAGCAGCGCGAAGACAGGGGCGGTGCAGTACTTC; CDR3aa: CASSAKTGAVQYF; v_gene: TRBV7-2; abundance: few; d_gene: TRBD1; j_gene: TRBJ2-7
CDR3nt: TGTGCCAGCAGTTCCCCATCTTCGAAAAACACCATATATTTT; CDR3aa: CASSSPSSKNTIYF; v_gene: TRBV28; abundance: -; d_gene: -; j_gene: TRBJ1-3
CDR3nt: TGTGCCAGCAGCCAAGGGTCGGATTCACCCCTCCACTTT; CDR3aa: CASSQGSDSPLHF; v_gene: TRBV9; abundance: -; d_gene: -; j_gene: TRBJ1-6